This TCR beta chain was obtained from a study of CD8+ T cells in alopecia areata. Across the study: It was oral tofacitinib, at 5 to 10 mg twice daily, that treated patients received. Study results and caveats: There were also resident alphabeta T cells of normal skin sequenced in scalp samples. Greater clonality was observed in lesional scalp samples, especially alopecia totalis/universalis, versus normal scalp.

RNA was extracted and reverse transcribed into cDNA as the sequencing template. Assay: immunoSEQ multiplex PCR; the TCRdb copy retains only in-frame clones and omits some. The profile covers some 170,000 clones, with about 72% appearing a single time and around 10% taken by the ten largest. This clone was seen once. Its antigen is as yet unknown. Other DNA sequences in this specimen translate into the identical CDR3. This clonotype was obtained from a human donor with alopecia areata. The sequencing here drew on CD8+ T cells sorted from blood, taken at week 0.

The CDR3 DNA reads as TGCGCCAGCAGCCAAGATCGGACCTACGAGCAGTACTTC. Protein sequence: CASSQDRTYEQYF. The chain uses TRBV4-1 and TRBJ2-7; D gene uncertain. Trimming took 0 bases from V and 2 from J, leaving 5 bases between them. Per germline, CDR1 MGHRA and CDR2 YSYEKL. This CDR3 is built from 13 residues.